A single sample is the source of the 29 T cell receptor delta chains below, sequenced in a study of γδ T cells in repeated Plasmodium falciparum infection. TCRdb re-identified clones in the multiplex PCR reads via CATT. Here the sample spans some 50,000 delta-chain clones, about 1.5% being singletons. Bulk repertoires came from Vgamma9/Vdelta2+ or Vdelta2-negative gammadelta T cells flow-sorted from PBMC. Sequencing was done on a sample of gamma-delta T cells from blood. The receptor source for this set is a pool of human donors (malaria-infected and uninfected, not separated).

By share of the sample, this clone is medium-sized. The V and J genes are TRDV1 and TRDJ1, with D unclear. V was trimmed by 3 bases and J by 3 bases, leaving 14 bases between them. The CDR3 runs 15 residues. CDR1 is TSWWSYY and CDR2 is QGS in the germline V gene. As DNA, the CDR3 is TGTGCTCTTGGGGATCCGCGAAGACGCCCCGATAAACTCATCTTT. Translation gives CALGDPRRRPDKLIF.

This clone was detected a few times. The protein that TCRdb holds for this DNA derives from a much larger clone and differs from the translated DNA at residue 14, which likely indicates a read error; the protein shown here is translated from the DNA. Other DNA sequences in the same sample also yield this CDR3. This sequence joins TRDV1 and TRDJ1; D gene ambiguous. The CDR3 has 17 amino acids. V was cut by 1 base and J by 11 bases, with 26 bases left in between. CDR1 is TSWWSYY, CDR2 QGS, per germline. CDR3 sequence: CALGERYPGHVSDRLIF. The CDR3 region has the DNA TGTGCTCTTGGGGAACGGTATCCGGGGCATGTTTCCGATAGGCTCATCTTT.

A word on this clone: A far larger clone is a single base away, which makes a read error likely. Distinct nucleotide sequences in the sample also encode this CDR3. The rearrangement links TRDV2 to TRDJ1; TRDD3 matches at 10 bases. The J gene, missing from TCRdb, was assigned here through DNA to germline matching. Germline loops: CDR1 GEAIGNYY, CDR2 EKD. This CDR3 region has 23 residues. Losses at the gene ends were 5 bases for V and 1 base for J; bases not matched to a gene: 30. The CDR3, as DNA: TGTGCCTGTGGCAAACACTTCCTAATGAGGGGGATACGCTCCCGGGGCTGCACCGATAAACTCATCTTT. Its protein product is CACGKHFLMRGIRSRGCTDKLIF.

This clone was seen a handful of times. The mismatch at residue 14 between this DNA's translation and the TCRdb protein of a much larger clone likely reflects a read error; the protein shown is translated from the DNA. The V gene is TRDV1, the J gene TRDJ1; 8 positions match TRDD2. In the absence of a J gene in TCRdb, the DNA was matched to germline to assign it here. V was pared by 7 bases and J by 3 bases, with 28 bases of the junction left unmatched. This CDR3 has 21 amino acids. Germline V gives CDR1 TSWWSYY, CDR2 QGS. The CDR3 here is CALVWWLPTSRWGPRADKLIF. Here the CDR3 DNA reads TGTGCTCTTGTATGGTGGCTTCCTACTAGTCGGTGGGGGCCAAGGGCCGATAAACTCATCTTT.

The V gene is TRDV2, the J gene TRDJ3, with a possible D match to TRDD3 (5 bases). Matching the DNA to germline supplied the J gene, which TCRdb does not give. Germline V gives CDR1 GEAIGNYY, CDR2 EKD. The germline V and J ends were trimmed by 0 bases and 2 bases, with 19 bases remaining between them. The CDR3 is 20 residues long. The CDR3 protein is CACDTIGGSYGTWDTRQMFF. In nucleotides, the CDR3 is TGTGCCTGTGACACCATAGGGGGGTCTTATGGTACCTGGGACACCCGACAGATGTTTTTC.

This clone was counted only a few times. This DNA's translation and the protein TCRdb lists, from a much larger clone, do not match at residue 11, likely due to a read error; the protein shown is translated from the DNA. J is TRDJ3 and V is TRDV2; D is uncertain. TCRdb leaves out the J gene; it was filled in here by matching the DNA to germline. Looked up from germline, CDR1 is GEAIGNYY and CDR2 is EKD. V lost 0 bases to trimming and J lost 5 bases, with 16 bases between them. CDR3 length: 18 residues. CDR3 protein: CACDTVTPGAGDTRQMFF. The CDR3 DNA is TGTGCCTGTGACACCGTCACGCCAGGGGCCGGGGACACCCGACAGATGTTTTTC.

Comments on this clone: TCRdb's listed protein matches a much larger clone and diverges from this DNA's translation at residue 10, likely through a read error; the protein shown comes from the DNA. The rearrangement joins TRDV1 to TRDJ1, with 7 bases lining up with TRDD3. Matching the DNA to germline supplied the J gene, which TCRdb does not give. With 2 bases clipped from V and 1 base from J, the junction kept 7 bases outside the gene matches. This CDR3 contains 16 residues. Germline V CDR1 and CDR2: TSWWSYY, QGS. CDR3: CALGEARLGVTDKLIF. The CDR3 DNA follows: TGTGCTCTTGGGGAAGCCCGGCTGGGGGTCACCGATAAACTCATCTTT.

This clone was picked up many times. The protein in TCRdb stems from a much larger clone and differs at residue 10 from this DNA's translation, likely a read error; here the protein is translated from the DNA. The chain links TRDV1 to TRDJ1; 7 nucleotides agree with TRDD2. Assignment of the J gene here rests on matching the DNA to germline, because TCRdb gives none. This CDR3 has 16 residues. The trim removed 3 bases at V and 0 bases at J, leaving 7 bases unmatched. Germline-derived CDR1 and CDR2 are TSWWSYY and QGS. The CDR3 nucleotides are TGTGCTCTTGGGGATAACCTTCCTCCGAACACCGATAAACTCATCTTT. Amino acid sequence: CALGDNLPPNTDKLIF.

This clone was recorded at least ten times. Within the sample, other DNA sequences also encode this same CDR3. The chain combines TRDV1 with TRDJ1; TRDD3 agrees at 11 bases. V was clipped by 1 base and J by 1 base; unmatched bases: 29. The CDR3 extends over 25 amino acids. CDR1 is TSWWSYY, CDR2 QGS, per germline. The CDR3 DNA reads as TGTGCTCTTGGGGAACAAGCCTTCCTAAGCTTTATACTGGGGGATATCGGGTTAGGCACCGATAAACTCATCTTT. It specifies CALGEQAFLSFILGDIGLGTDKLIF.

This clone was seen many times. The chain employs TRDV1 and TRDJ1, with a tentative D call TRDD3 (6 bases). CDR1 TSWWSYY and CDR2 QGS come from the germline V gene. The CDR3 sequence is 20 residues long. V was cut by 4 bases and J by 0 bases, with 27 bases left in between. Here the CDR3 reads CALGAKRLGLLPGYTDKLIF. DNA for the CDR3: TGTGCTCTTGGGGCGAAGCGGCTGGGGCTCCTCCCAGGGTACACCGATAAACTCATCTTT.

This clone was found many times. This rearrangement joins TRDV1 to TRDJ3; TRDD3 matches 10 bases. In germline, CDR1 is TSWWSYY, CDR2 QGS. V was pared by 0 bases and J by 1 base, with 21 bases of the junction left unmatched. This CDR3 spans 25 amino acids. CDR3 region: CALGELPFSYMGTGGFSWDTRQMFF. For the CDR3, the DNA is TGTGCTCTTGGGGAACTCCCTTTTTCCTATATGGGTACTGGGGGATTTTCCTGGGACACCCGACAGATGTTTTTC.

This clone has only a few counts. A far larger clone is one nucleotide away, so this likely arose from a read error. This CDR3 is also generated by other DNA sequences in the sample. The chain joins TRDV3 to TRDJ1; TRDD2 aligns across 9 bases. J gave up 4 bases and V 3 bases, and 9 bases lay outside the gene matches. Germline lookup yields CDR1 TVYSNPD and CDR2 GDNSRS (reference sequence). This CDR3 contains 14 residues. The CDR3 DNA reads TGTGCCTTCAGTCCTTCCTACGGCCTCGATAAACTCATCTTT. It encodes CAFSPSYGLDKLIF.

A remark on this clone: TCRdb's protein for this DNA is that of a much larger clone and differs from the translation at residue 10, likely a read error; the protein shown is the DNA translation. CDR3 DNA: TGTGCTCTTGGGAATTCGGGGGGGACCGAACTCATCTTT. It encodes CALGNSGGTELIF. The V gene is TRDV1, the J gene TRDJ1; D might be TRDD3 (6 bases). As TCRdb names no J gene, one was assigned here on the basis of a DNA match to germline. The V end lost 5 bases, the J end lost 9 bases, and 16 bases lay between the germline ends. The CDR3 has 13 amino acids. From germline, CDR1 is TSWWSYY and CDR2 QGS.

Notes on this clone: TCRdb has a much larger clone's protein, which differs at residue 6 from the translation of this DNA, likely because of a read error; what is shown is the protein translated from the DNA. V usage is TRDV1 and J usage is TRDJ1; TRDD3 agrees at 12 bases. TCRdb carries no J gene annotation; the J gene was assigned here by matching the DNA with germline. Germline values: CDR1 TSWWSYY, CDR2 QGS. After removal of 1 base from V and 4 bases from J, the junction contained 25 bases not matched to a gene. CDR3 length: 23 amino acids. As DNA, the CDR3 is TGTGCTCTTGGGGAACAGCTTTTTTCTACGCGCGCTGGGGGATACGCGAATAGCGATAAACTCATCTTT. Encoded protein: CALGEQLFSTRAGGYANSDKLIF.

As regards this clone: This sequence is one base from a far larger clone and is likely a read error. This specimen includes other DNA sequences encoding the same CDR3. The V and J genes are TRDV3 and TRDJ1; D is undetermined. TCRdb is silent on the J gene; assignment here came from matching the DNA to germline. CDR3 length equals 14 residues. CDR1 is TVYSNPD, CDR2 GDNSRS, per germline (reference sequence). The V end was cut by 2 bases, the J end by 0 bases, with 13 bases between. CDR3 protein: CAFFVPCYTDKLIF. The CDR3 region has the DNA TGTGCCTTTTTTGTTCCGTGCTACACCGATAAACTCATCTTT.

This clone was picked up a small number of times. TCRdb shows a much larger clone's protein in place of this DNA's translation, and the two differ at residue 10, likely through a read error; the protein shown is translated from the DNA. The chain is built from TRDV1 and TRDJ1; 13 bases map to TRDD3. Matching the DNA to germline supplied the J gene, which TCRdb does not give. CDR3 length: 24 amino acids. CDR1 and CDR2 (germline): TSWWSYY, QGS. With V trimmed by 1 base and J by 0 bases, 23 bases remained unmatched. For the CDR3, the DNA is TGTGCTCTTGGGGAACGACCTACCTCGCCAACTGGGGGATACGCTGCCGGGTACACCGATAAACTCATCTTT. This sequence encodes CALGERPTSPTGGYAAGYTDKLIF.

This clone was counted between two and nine times. The TCRdb record carries a much larger clone's protein, which differs from this DNA's translation at residue 19; a read error is the likely cause, and the protein listed here is the DNA translation. The CDR3 coding sequence is TGTGCTCTTGGGGATCCTTCCTCCGTCGGGGGGCTTCTGTACACCGATAAACTCACCTTT. Residues: CALGDPSSVGGLLYTDKLTF. For the V gene the call is TRDV1; the J gene has no call; no check of the table's D call, TRDD3, against the DNA was made. The CDR3 extends over 20 amino acids. Germline V gene lookup returns CDR1 TSWWSYY and CDR2 QGS.

This clone was counted between two and nine times. The likely explanation is a read error, given a far larger clone one base away. The same CDR3 arises from other DNA sequences in this sample as well. The chain is built from TRDV1 and TRDJ2, with 7 bases that match TRDD2. Matching the DNA to germline supplied the J gene, which TCRdb does not give. The CDR3 spans 26 residues. Looked up from germline, CDR1 is TSWWSYY and CDR2 is QGS. The V segment lost 4 bases and the J segment 2 bases; nucleotides outside the gene matches: 37. The CDR3 here is CALGGLALPMKLEDSPSLALTAQLFF. CDR3 sequence (DNA): TGTGCTCTTGGGGGACTAGCGCTTCCTATGAAACTGGAGGATTCTCCTTCCTTAGCATTGACAGCACAACTCTTCTTT.

On this clone itself: The translation of this DNA and the TCRdb protein of a much larger clone differ at residue 10, probably owing to a read error; the protein shown here is translated from the DNA. The chain has TRDV2 and TRDJ1; TRDD3 matches 10 bases. The J gene is not listed in TCRdb, so it was assigned here from a DNA match to germline. CDR1 is GEAIGNYY and CDR2 is EKD in the germline V gene. The CDR3 length is 15 residues. The V segment lost 2 bases and the J segment 1 base; nucleotides outside the gene matches: 3. The CDR3 reads CACDSLGDITDKLIF. In DNA form, the CDR3 reads TGTGCCTGTGACAGTCTGGGGGATATCACCGATAAACTCATCTTT.

On this clone: A read error likely explains this, since a far larger clone differs by one base. At the DNA level, this CDR3 is encoded by other sequences in the same sample as well. The gene calls are TRDV1 and TRDJ1, with TRDD3 identical over 10 bases. The trim removed 3 bases at V and 4 bases at J, leaving 14 bases unmatched. The CDR3 runs to 18 residues. Per the germline V gene, CDR1 is TSWWSYY and CDR2 is QGS. The CDR3: CALGERAPEGDTGDKLIF. In DNA, the CDR3 is TGTGCTCTTGGGGAGCGCGCCCCAGAGGGGGATACGGGCGATAAACTCATCTTT.

This clone was observed many times. Only one base separates this from a far larger clonotype, so it likely reflects a read error. Other DNA variants within this sample encode the same CDR3. The chain has TRDV3 and TRDJ1, with D uncertain. Germline matching of the DNA provided the J gene here, since TCRdb leaves it blank. In germline, CDR1 is TVYSNPD, CDR2 GDNSRS (reference sequence). This CDR3 is built from 16 residues. The CDR3 DNA sequence: TGTGCCTTTAGGCACCTATCCTGGCAGTACACTGATAAACTCATCTTT. As protein: CAFRHLSWQYTDKLIF.

This clone was observed at least ten times. The gene calls are TRDV2 and TRDJ1, with D perhaps matching TRDD3 (5 bases). The CDR3 contains 16 residues. The germline gives CDR1 GEAIGNYY, CDR2 EKD. V was cut by 0 bases and J by 1 base, with 14 bases left in between. CDR3 DNA: TGTGCCTGTGACACCATTACTGGTCGGGGCACCGATAAACTCATCTTT. Translation gives CACDTITGRGTDKLIF.

This clone has ten or more counts. The protein TCRdb gives is from a much larger clone and does not agree with this DNA's translation at residue 3, likely a read error; the protein shown here comes from the DNA. This rearrangement joins TRDV1 to TRDJ1; 11 bases line up with TRDD3. Germline loops: CDR1 TSWWSYY, CDR2 QGS. The CDR3 covers 18 residues. The CDR3 sequence: CAPGELYWGIRYTDKLIF. The CDR3 region has the DNA TGTGCTCCTGGGGAACTTTACTGGGGGATAAGGTACACCGATAAACTCATCTTT.

This clone has at least ten counts. A much larger clone differs by one base, so this may be a read error. The limits of the CDR3 on the DNA are not certain, so only TCRdb's listed CDR3 is given. This sequence joins TRDV1 and TRDJ1; the table's D gene call, TRDD3, was not cross checked with the DNA. From germline, CDR1 is TSWWSYY and CDR2 QGS. The CDR3 is made up of 24 amino acids, end residues included. The CDR3 protein is CALGEIVRSLPRHLGMGFTDKLIF.

Note on this clone: This is likely an artifact of a read error, given a far larger clone one base away. Other DNA sequences in this sample translate to the same CDR3. The chain uses TRDV1 and TRDJ1; weak D call: TRDD3 (8 bases). V lost 2 bases and J 0 bases, leaving 31 bases between the germline ends. Germline loops: CDR1 TSWWSYY, CDR2 QGS. CDR3 length: 22 amino acids. CDR3 sequence (DNA): TGTGCTCTTGGGGAATTACTGGTCCTTCCTGTGGGATACGCGCCATACACCGATAAACTCATCTTT. Its protein is CALGELLVLPVGYAPYTDKLIF.

This clone is labeled medium-sized. The sample holds other DNA sequences that translate to the same CDR3. The chain recombines TRDV1 with TRDJ1, with 7 bases fitting TRDD3. J was trimmed by 0 bases and V by 2 bases; bases with no gene match: 24. CDR3 length: 22 amino acids. CDR1 is TSWWSYY and CDR2 is QGS in the germline V gene. CDR3: CALGEVPTGPLWGSPYTDKLIF. The CDR3 region has the DNA TGTGCTCTTGGGGAAGTCCCTACAGGACCCCTCTGGGGGTCTCCGTACACCGATAAACTCATCTTT.

There are a few counts of this clone. The likely explanation is a read error, given a far larger clone one base away. The identical CDR3 is also encoded by other nucleotide sequences in the sample. The V and J genes are TRDV1 and TRDJ1, with 8 bases identical to TRDD3. The J gene is not listed in TCRdb, so it was assigned here from a DNA match to germline. V lost 0 bases and J lost 0; bases outside the gene matches: 15. CDR3 length: 20 amino acids. Germline CDR1 is TSWWSYY and CDR2 is QGS. This chain's CDR3 is CALGELELRGDKVYTDKLIF. CDR3 nucleotides: TGTGCTCTTGGGGAACTGGAGCTCCGGGGGGATAAGGTATACACCGATAAACTCATCTTT.

This clone was seen a few times. The mismatch at residue 12 between this DNA's translation and the TCRdb protein of a much larger clone likely reflects a read error; the protein shown is translated from the DNA. The chain couples TRDV1 to TRDJ1, with D possibly TRDD2 on 6 matching bases. The J gene, missing from TCRdb, was assigned here through DNA to germline matching. V was pared by 3 bases and J by 10 bases, with 24 bases between. The germline V gene has CDR1 TSWWSYY and CDR2 QGS. The CDR3 is made up of 16 amino acids. The chain's CDR3 is CALGDVPSAGEHSLIF. CDR3 nucleotide sequence: TGTGCTCTTGGGGATGTTCCTTCCGCCGGGGAACACTCACTCATCTTT.

Concerning this clone itself: A far larger clone is one nucleotide away, so this likely arose from a read error. Additional DNA sequences in this sample encode the identical CDR3. The chain has TRDV1 and TRDJ1, with TRDD3 identical over 12 bases. TCRdb gives no J gene; it was assigned here by matching the DNA to germline. From germline, CDR1 is TSWWSYY and CDR2 QGS. This CDR3 is built from 21 residues. The V segment lost 3 bases and the J segment 3 bases; nucleotides outside the gene matches: 20. The DNA for the CDR3 is TGTGCTCTTGGGGACCGGCCTTCTCGCCACTGGGGGATACCTATGGCCGATAAACTCATCTTT. This codes for CALGDRPSRHWGIPMADKLIF.